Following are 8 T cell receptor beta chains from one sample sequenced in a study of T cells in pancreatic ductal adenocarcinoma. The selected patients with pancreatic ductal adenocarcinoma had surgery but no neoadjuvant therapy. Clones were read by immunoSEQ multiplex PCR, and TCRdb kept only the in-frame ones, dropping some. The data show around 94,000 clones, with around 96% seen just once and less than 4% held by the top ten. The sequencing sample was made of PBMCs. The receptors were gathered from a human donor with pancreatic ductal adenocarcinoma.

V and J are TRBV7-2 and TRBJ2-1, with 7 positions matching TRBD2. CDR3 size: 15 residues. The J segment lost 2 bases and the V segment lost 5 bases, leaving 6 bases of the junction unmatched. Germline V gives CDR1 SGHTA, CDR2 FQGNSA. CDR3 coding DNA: TGTGCCAGCAGCCGGACTGCGGGGGCCTACAATGAGCAGTTCTTC. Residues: CASSRTAGAYNEQFF.

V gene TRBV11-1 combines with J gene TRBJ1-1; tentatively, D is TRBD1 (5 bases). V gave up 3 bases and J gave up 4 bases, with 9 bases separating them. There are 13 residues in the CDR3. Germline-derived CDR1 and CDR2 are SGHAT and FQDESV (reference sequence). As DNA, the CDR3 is TGTGCCAGCAGCTTTGGTCAGGGCACTGAAGCTTTCTTT. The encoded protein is CASSFGQGTEAFF. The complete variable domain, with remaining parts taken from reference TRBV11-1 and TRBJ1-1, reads EAEVAQSPRYKITEKSQAVAFWCDPISGHATLYWYRQILGQGPELLVQFQDESVVDDSQLPKDRFSAERLKGVDSTLKIQPAELGDSAMYLCASSFGQGTEAFFGQGTRLTVV.

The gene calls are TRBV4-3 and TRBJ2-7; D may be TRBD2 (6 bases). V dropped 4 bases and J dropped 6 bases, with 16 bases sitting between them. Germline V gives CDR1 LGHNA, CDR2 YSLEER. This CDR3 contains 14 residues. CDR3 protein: CASSRTIESGEQYF. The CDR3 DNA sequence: TGCGCCAGCAGCCGGACTATTGAGTCGGGCGAGCAGTACTTC.

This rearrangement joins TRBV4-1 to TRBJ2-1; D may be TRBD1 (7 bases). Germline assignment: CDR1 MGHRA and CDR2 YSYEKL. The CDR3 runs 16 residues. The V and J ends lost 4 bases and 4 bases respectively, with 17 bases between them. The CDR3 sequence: CASSLKGAGTYNEQFF. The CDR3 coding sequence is TGCGCCAGCAGCCTAAAGGGGGCGGGAACTTACAATGAGCAGTTCTTC.

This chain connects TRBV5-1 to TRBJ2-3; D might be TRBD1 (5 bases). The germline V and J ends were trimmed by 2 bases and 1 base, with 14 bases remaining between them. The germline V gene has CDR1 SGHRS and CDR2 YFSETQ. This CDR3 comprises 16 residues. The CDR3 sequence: CASSLSGYAGTDTQYF. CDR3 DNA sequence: TGCGCCAGCAGCTTATCAGGGTATGCGGGCACAGATACGCAGTATTTT.

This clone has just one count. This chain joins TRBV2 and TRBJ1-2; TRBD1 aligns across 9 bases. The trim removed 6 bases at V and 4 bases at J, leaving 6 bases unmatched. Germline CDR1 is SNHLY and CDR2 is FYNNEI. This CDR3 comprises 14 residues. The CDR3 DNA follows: TGTGCCAGCAGCGAGGACAGGGGTGGCTATGGCTACACCTTC. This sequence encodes CASSEDRGGYGYTF.

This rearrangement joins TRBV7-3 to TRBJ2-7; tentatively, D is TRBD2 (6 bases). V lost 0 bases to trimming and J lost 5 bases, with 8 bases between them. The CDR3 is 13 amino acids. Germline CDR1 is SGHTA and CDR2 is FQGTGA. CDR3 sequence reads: CASSLTSSDEQYF. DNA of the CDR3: TGTGCCAGCAGCTTAACGTCTAGCGACGAGCAGTACTTC.

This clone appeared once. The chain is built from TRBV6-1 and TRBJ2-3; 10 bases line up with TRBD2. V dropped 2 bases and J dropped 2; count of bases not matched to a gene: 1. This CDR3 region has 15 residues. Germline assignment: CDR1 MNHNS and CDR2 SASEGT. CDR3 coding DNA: TGTGCCAGCAGTGAACTAGCGGGAGCCACAGATACGCAGTATTTT. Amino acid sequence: CASSELAGATDTQYF.